In this sample, the clone carrying this T cell receptor beta chain turned up a few times. TCRdb ran MiXCR on the RT-PCR reads and lists one entry per CDR3 protein. Among hundreds of thousands of distinct CDR3 sequences listed, more than 13% were seen once. Germline-derived CDR1 and CDR2 are SGHTA and FQGNSA. CDR3 size: 14 residues. V shed 5 bases and J shed 7 bases, with 12 bases lying between them. The clonotype comes from a female donor in good health, serving as a healthy control. Sequenced input: memory CD4+ T cells from blood. The V and J genes are TRBV7-2 and TRBJ1-6; a possible D gene is TRBD1 (6 bases). The CDR3 bases are TGTGCCAGCAGCCTCTACGGGACAAATTCACCCCTCCACTTT. The encoded protein is CASSLYGTNSPLHF.